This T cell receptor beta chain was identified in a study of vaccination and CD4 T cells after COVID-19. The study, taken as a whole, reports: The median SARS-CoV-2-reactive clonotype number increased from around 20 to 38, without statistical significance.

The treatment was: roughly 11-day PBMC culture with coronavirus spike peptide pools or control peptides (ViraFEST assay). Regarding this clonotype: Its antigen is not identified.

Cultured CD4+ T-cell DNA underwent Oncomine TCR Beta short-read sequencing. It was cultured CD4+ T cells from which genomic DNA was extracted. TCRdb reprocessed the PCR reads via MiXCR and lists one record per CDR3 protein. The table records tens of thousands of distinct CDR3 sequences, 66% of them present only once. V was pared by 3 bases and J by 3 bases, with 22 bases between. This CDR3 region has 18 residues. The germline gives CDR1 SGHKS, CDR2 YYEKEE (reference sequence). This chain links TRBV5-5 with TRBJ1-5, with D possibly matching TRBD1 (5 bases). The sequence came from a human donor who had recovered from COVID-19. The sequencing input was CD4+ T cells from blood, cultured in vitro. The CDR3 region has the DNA TGTGCCAGCAGCTGGACATTTACCTGGGACGCAGACAATCAGCCCCAGCATTTT. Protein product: CASSWTFTWDADNQPQHF.